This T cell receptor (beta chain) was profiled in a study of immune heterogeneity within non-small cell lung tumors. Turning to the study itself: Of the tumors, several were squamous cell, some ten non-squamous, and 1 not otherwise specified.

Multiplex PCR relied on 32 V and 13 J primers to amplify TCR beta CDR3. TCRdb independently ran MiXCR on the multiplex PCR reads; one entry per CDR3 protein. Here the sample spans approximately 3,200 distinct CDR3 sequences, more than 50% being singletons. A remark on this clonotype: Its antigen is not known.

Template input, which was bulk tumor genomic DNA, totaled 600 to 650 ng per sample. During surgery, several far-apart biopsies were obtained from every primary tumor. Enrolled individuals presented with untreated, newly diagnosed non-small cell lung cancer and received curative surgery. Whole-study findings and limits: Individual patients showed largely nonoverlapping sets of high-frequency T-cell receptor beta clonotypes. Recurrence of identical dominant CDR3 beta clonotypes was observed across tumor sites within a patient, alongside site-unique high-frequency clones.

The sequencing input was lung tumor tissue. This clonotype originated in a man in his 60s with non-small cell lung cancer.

The CDR3 here is CATPSLGGPGNQPQHF. CDR3 in DNA: TGTGCCACCCCCTCGTTAGGGGGCCCGGGTAATCAGCCCCAGCATTTT. This chain connects TRBV28 to TRBJ1-5; 7 positions match TRBD1. The CDR3 runs to 16 residues. After removal of 10 bases from V and 4 bases from J, the junction contained 16 bases not matched to a gene. Germline CDR1 MDHEN, CDR2 SYDVKM.